The rows below give T cell receptor beta chains drawn from one sample of a study of blood T cell repertoires in COVID-19. Assay used: immunoSEQ multiplex PCR; TCRdb lists only in-frame clones, some missing. Altogether some 27,000 clones are present, around 63% being singletons, with the ten largest covering approximately 16%. Sample: peripheral blood. Receptors originate from a human donor in a cohort sampled during active COVID-19. The CDR3 runs from the conserved cysteine through the conserved F or W. D genes are given only for firm matches. Expanded clones are given a class, and other clones once, few, many or no size at all.

v_gene	d_gene	j_gene	abundance	CDR3nt	CDR3aa
TRBV14	TRBD2	TRBJ2-1	many	TGTGCCAGCAGCCAAGATGTGGGACTAGCGGGGGCCTACAATGAGCAGTTCTTC	CASSQDVGLAGAYNEQFF
TRBV24-1	NA	TRBJ2-6	NA	TGTGCCACCAGTGATTCCGGCTCTGGGGCCAACGTCCTGACTTTC	CATSDSGSGANVLTF
TRBV7-9	NA	TRBJ1-2	NA	TGTGCCAGCAGCTTAGCCTTGGGGGCGCACGGCTACACCTTC	CASSLALGAHGYTF
TRBV4-3	NA	TRBJ1-2	NA	TGCGCCAGCAGCCAAGATCGACAGAGCTATGGCTACACCTTC	CASSQDRQSYGYTF
TRBV15	NA	TRBJ2-2	NA	TGTGCCGTAAGGAGGGGGCTTAGCCCCGGGATCGGGGAGCTGTTTTTT	CAVRRGLSPGIGELFF
TRBV19	NA	TRBJ1-5	once	TGTGCCAGTAGTATGTCACAGGGCAGCAATCAGCCCCAGCATTTT	CASSMSQGSNQPQHF
TRBV5-1	NA	TRBJ2-1	NA	TGCGCCAGCAGCTTGGGGGAGATACTCAATGAGCAGTTCTTC	CASSLGEILNEQFF
TRBV7-2	TRBD2	TRBJ2-5	NA	TGTGCCAGCAGCTCGATGGGGGGGCAAGAGACCCAGTACTTC	CASSSMGGQETQYF
TRBV7-2	TRBD1	TRBJ2-5	NA	TGTGCCAGCAGCTCACGGACAGGGTCAGAGACCCAGTACTTC	CASSSRTGSETQYF
TRBV30	TRBD1	TRBJ1-6	NA	TGTGCCTGGACCGGGACAGATAATTCACCCCTCCACTTT	CAWTGTDNSPLHF
TRBV10-2	TRBD2	TRBJ2-5	NA	TGCGCCAGCAGGGCGGGGGGGCTATGGGAGACCCAGTACTTC	CASRAGGLWETQYF
TRBV11-3	TRBD1	TRBJ2-6	many	TGTGCCAGCAGCTTCGACAGGGAGAGCTCTGGGGCCAACGTCCTGACTTTC	CASSFDRESSGANVLTF
TRBV10-3	NA	TRBJ2-5	NA	TGTGCCATCGCACGTCAGGGGCAAGAGACCCAGTACTTC	CAIARQGQETQYF
TRBV5-4	NA	TRBJ2-4	NA	TGTGCCAGCAGCTATGGGCAGGGGGCGCGCGGGGGAAACATTCAGTACTTC	CASSYGQGARGGNIQYF
TRBV6-5	NA	TRBJ2-7	NA	TGTGCCAGCGTCGCTCGTACGAGTGGAGCCTACGAGCAGTACTTC	CASVARTSGAYEQYF
TRBV3-1/TRBV3-2	NA	TRBJ2-1	NA	TGTGCCAGCATCTCAGCTAGCGAGTTGATCTTC	CASISASELIF
TRBV4-1	TRBD2	TRBJ2-1	many	TGCGCCAGCAGCCAAGGGCCGGGACTACCCAATGAGCAGTTCTTC	CASSQGPGLPNEQFF
TRBV6-5	NA	TRBJ1-3	NA	TGTGCCAGCAGTTCCGAGGCCGGAGGAAACACCATATATTTT	CASSSEAGGNTIYF
TRBV9	TRBD1	TRBJ1-3	few	TGTGCCAGCAGCGCCTCCTCCTCAGGGACAGTTGGAAACACCATATATTTT	CASSASSSGTVGNTIYF
TRBV5-4	NA	TRBJ1-1	NA	TGTGCCAGCAGCCCTTGGGTCCAGGGGCGCACTGAAGCTTTCTTT	CASSPWVQGRTEAFF
TRBV5-1	TRBD2	TRBJ2-7	few	TGCGCCAGCAGCTTGGGGGGCGGACTAGCGACTGAGCAGTACTTC	CASSLGGGLATEQYF
TRBV15	TRBD1	TRBJ1-5	NA	TGTGCCACCGGAAGGGGACAGGGAAATCAGCCCCAGCATTTT	CATGRGQGNQPQHF
TRBV11-3	TRBD1	TRBJ1-3	NA	TGTGCCAGCAGCCAACAGGGGATATCTGGAAACACCATATATTTT	CASSQQGISGNTIYF
TRBV5-1	NA	TRBJ2-7	NA	TGCGCCAGCGGAACCTTAGGGGGCTACGAGCAGTACTTC	CASGTLGGYEQYF
TRBV4-1	TRBD1	TRBJ1-1	NA	TGCGCCAGCACCCACCTGGGACAGGGAAACACTGAAGCTTTCTTT	CASTHLGQGNTEAFF
TRBV6-5	NA	TRBJ1-1	NA	TGTGCCAGCAGTAAACGGAGGAACACTGAAGCTTTCTTT	CASSKRRNTEAFF
TRBV7-2	NA	TRBJ2-7	medium-sized	TGTGCCAGCAGCCCCCGTCGGGACTCCTACGAGCAGTACTTC	CASSPRRDSYEQYF
TRBV7-8	TRBD1	TRBJ1-4	NA	TGTGCCAGCAGCCCAGGACAGGGTCGGGAAAAACTGTTTTTT	CASSPGQGREKLFF